Reported below is one T cell receptor beta chain. Its antigen is not identified. This entry comes from a study of vaccination effects on CD4 cells after COVID-19. About the research overall: Each participant was administered two doses of either the BNT162b2 or the mRNA-1273 vaccine. Regarding the study as a whole: Infection- and vaccine-induced clones contracted markedly late after vaccination. The study had few convalescent patients and no early post-infection timepoints.

CDR1 is MDHEN, CDR2 SYDVKM, per germline. The junction had 5 bases not matched to a gene; V was cut back by 6 bases and J by 3 bases. The CDR3 is 14 amino acids. ViraFEST assay sequencing came after antigen-specific CD4+ T cells were expanded with viral peptide pools. With more than 9 days of culture completed, CD4+ T cells were isolated. Nucleocapsid antibodies were negative in the vaccine recipients, who had never had SARS-CoV-2 infection. TCRdb keeps only in-frame clones here, not all; method: immunoSEQ multiplex PCR. The table shows about 70,000 clones, with approximately 80% occurring only once. The V call is TRBV28, the J call TRBJ2-3, with 8 bases fitting TRBD2. Sequencing used CD4+ T cells from PBMCs cultured with SARS-CoV-2 spike peptides, obtained before COVID-19 vaccination. This sequence was found in a human donor who received a COVID-19 vaccine. CDR3 coding DNA: TGTGCCAGCAGCACGAGCGGGGGAACAGATACGCAGTATTTT. Protein sequence: CASSTSGGTDTQYF.